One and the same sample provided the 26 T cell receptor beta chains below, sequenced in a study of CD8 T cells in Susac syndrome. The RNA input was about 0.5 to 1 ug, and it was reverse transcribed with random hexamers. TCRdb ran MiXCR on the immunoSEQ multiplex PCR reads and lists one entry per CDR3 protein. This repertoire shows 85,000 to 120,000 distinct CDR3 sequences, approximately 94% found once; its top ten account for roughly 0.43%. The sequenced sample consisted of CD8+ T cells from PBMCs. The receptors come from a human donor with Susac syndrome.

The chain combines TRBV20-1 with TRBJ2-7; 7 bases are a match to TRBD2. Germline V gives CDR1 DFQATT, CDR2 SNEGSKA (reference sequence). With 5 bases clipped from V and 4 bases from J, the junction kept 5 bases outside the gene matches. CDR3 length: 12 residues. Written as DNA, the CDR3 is TGCAGTGCTGCCTCGGGGGGATACGAGCAGTACTTC. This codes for CSAASGGYEQYF.

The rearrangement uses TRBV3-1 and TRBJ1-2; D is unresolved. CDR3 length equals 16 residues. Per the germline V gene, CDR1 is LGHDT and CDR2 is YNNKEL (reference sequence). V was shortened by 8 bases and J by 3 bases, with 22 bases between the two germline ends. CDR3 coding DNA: TGTGCCAGCTTAGGACCCATGACCGGGCGCGACTATGGCTACACCTTC. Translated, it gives CASLGPMTGRDYGYTF.

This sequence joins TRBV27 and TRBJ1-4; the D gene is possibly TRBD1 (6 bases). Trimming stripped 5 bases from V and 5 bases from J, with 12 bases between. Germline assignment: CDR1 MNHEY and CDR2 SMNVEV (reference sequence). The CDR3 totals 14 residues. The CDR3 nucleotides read TGTGCCAGCAGTCCCGGACAGCTAAATGAAAAACTGTTTTTT. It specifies CASSPGQLNEKLFF.

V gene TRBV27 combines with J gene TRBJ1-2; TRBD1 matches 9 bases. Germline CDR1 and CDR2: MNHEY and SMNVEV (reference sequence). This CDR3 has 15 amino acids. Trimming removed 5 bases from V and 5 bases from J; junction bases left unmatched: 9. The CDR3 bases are TGTGCCAGCAGTCTACAGGGGGCGCGGGGTTATGGCTACACCTTC. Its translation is CASSLQGARGYGYTF.

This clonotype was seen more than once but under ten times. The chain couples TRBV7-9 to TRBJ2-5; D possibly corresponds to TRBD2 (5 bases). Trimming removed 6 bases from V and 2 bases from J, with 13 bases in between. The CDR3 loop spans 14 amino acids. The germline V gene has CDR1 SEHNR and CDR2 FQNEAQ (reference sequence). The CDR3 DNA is TGTGCCAGCAGTTCCCCGGGCGGGCAAGAGACCCAGTACTTC. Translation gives CASSSPGGQETQYF.

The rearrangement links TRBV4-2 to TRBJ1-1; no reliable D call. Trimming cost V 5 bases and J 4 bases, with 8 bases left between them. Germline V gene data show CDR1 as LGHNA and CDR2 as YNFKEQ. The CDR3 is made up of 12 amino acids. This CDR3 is CASSTDFTEAFF. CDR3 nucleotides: TGTGCCAGCAGCACCGACTTCACTGAAGCTTTCTTT.

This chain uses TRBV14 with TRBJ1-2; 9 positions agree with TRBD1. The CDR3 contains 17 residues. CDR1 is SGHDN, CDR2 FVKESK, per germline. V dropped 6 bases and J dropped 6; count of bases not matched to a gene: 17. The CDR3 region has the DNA TGTGCCAGCAGTCCAACCGGGACAGGGATTTTGTTGGATGGCTACACCTTC. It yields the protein CASSPTGTGILLDGYTF.

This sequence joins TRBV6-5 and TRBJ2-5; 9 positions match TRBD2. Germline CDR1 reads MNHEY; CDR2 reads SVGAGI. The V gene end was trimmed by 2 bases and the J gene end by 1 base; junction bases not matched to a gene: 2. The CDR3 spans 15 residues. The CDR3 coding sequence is TGTGCCAGCAGTTACGGCGGGGGGGCCCAAGAGACCCAGTACTTC. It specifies CASSYGGGAQETQYF.

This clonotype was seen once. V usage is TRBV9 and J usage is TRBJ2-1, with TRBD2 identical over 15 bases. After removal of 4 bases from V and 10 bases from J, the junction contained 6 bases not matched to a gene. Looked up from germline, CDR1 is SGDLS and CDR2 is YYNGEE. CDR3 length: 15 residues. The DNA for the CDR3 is TGTGCCAGCAGCTCAGGACTAGCGGGGGGGCAAGAGCAGTTCTTC. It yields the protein CASSSGLAGGQEQFF. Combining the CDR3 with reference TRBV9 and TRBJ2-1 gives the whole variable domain DSGVTQTPKHLITATGQRVTLRCSPRSGDLSVYWYQQSLDQGLQFLIQYYNGEERAKGNILERFSAQQFPDLHSELNLSSLELGDSALYFCASSSGLAGGQEQFFGPGTRLTVL.

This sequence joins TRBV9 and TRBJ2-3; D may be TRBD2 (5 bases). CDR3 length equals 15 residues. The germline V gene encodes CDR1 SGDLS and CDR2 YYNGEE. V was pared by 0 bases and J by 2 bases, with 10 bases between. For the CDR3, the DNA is TGTGCCAGCAGCGTAGCGGCGGGTAACACAGATACGCAGTATTTT. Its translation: CASSVAAGNTDTQYF.

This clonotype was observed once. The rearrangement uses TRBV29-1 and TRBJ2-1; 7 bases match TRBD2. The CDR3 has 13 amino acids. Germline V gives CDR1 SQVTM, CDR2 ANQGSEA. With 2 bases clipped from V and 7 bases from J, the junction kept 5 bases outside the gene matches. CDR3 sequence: CSVEFEAGNEQFF. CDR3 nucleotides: TGCAGCGTTGAATTCGAAGCGGGGAATGAGCAGTTCTTC.

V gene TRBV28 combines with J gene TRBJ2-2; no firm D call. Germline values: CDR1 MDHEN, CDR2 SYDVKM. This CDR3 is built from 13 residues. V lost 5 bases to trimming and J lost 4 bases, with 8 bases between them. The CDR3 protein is CASSTWGTGELFF. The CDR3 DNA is TGTGCCAGCAGTACCTGGGGCACCGGGGAGCTGTTTTTT. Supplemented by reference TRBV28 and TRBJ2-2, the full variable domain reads DVKVTQSSRYLVKRTGEKVFLECVQDMDHENMFWYRQDPGLGLRLIYFSYDVKMKEKGDIPEGYSVSREKKERFSLILESASTNQTSMYLCASSTWGTGELFFGEGSRLTVL.

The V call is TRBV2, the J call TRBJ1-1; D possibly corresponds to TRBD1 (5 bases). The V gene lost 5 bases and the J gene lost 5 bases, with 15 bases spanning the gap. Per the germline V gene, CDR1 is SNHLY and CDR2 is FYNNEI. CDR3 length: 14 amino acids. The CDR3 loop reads CASSPQVGGTEAFF. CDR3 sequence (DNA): TGTGCCAGCAGTCCTCAAGTTGGGGGGACTGAAGCTTTCTTT.

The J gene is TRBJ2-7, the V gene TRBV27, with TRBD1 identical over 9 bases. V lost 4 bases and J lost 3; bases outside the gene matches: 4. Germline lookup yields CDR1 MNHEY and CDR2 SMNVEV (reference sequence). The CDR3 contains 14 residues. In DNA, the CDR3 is TGTGCCAGCAGTTCGGGACAGGGCTTCTACGAGCAGTACTTC. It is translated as CASSSGQGFYEQYF.

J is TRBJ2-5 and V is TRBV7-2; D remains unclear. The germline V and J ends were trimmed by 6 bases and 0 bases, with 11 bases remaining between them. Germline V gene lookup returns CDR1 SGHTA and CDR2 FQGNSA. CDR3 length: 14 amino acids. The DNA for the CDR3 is TGTGCCAGCAGGAGGACGGCGTACCAAGAGACCCAGTACTTC. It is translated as CASRRTAYQETQYF.

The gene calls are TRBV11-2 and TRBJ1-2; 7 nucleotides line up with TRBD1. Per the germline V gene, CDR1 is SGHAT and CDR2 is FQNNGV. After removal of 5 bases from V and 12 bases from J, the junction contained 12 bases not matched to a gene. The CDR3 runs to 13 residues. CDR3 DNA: TGTGCCAGCAGCCAGAGGTCCGGAACAGGGGACACCTTC. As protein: CASSQRSGTGDTF. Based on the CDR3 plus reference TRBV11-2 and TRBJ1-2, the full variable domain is EAGVAQSPRYKIIEKRQSVAFWCNPISGHATLYWYQQILGQGPKLLIQFQNNGVVDDSQLPKDRFSAERLKGVDSTLKIQPAKLEDSAVYLCASSQRSGTGDTFGSGTRLTVV.

Written as DNA, the CDR3 is TGTGCCAGCAGCTTACCCGGGACACTCCTCCATGAGCAGTTCTTC. As protein: CASSLPGTLLHEQFF. The chain uses TRBV7-8 and TRBJ2-1, with a tentative D call TRBD1 (6 bases). In germline, CDR1 is SGHVS, CDR2 FQNEAQ. V gave up 2 bases and J gave up 8 bases, with 16 bases separating them. The CDR3 contains 15 residues. Based on the CDR3 plus reference TRBV7-8 and TRBJ2-1, the full variable domain is GAGVSQSPRYKVAKRGQDVALRCDPISGHVSLFWYQQALGQGPEFLTYFQNEAQLDKSGLPSDRFFAERPEGSVSTLKIQRTQQEDSAVYLCASSLPGTLLHEQFFGPGTRLTVL.

The CDR3 sequence: CASSVGGTGLIYGYTF. The CDR3, as DNA: TGTGCCAGCAGCGTAGGGGGGACAGGGCTGATCTATGGCTACACCTTC. The chain has TRBV9 and TRBJ1-2, with TRBD1 matching 9 bases. Germline V gene sequence: CDR1 SGDLS, CDR2 YYNGEE. This CDR3 is 16 amino acids long. V trimming: 0 bases; J trimming: 4 bases; junction bases outside the gene matches: 7.

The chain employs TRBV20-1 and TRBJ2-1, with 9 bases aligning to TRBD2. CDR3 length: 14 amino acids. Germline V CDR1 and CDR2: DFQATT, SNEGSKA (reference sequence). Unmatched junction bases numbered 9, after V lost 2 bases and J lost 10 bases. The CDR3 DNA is TGCAGTGCTAGACTCGTAGCGGGGGTTCGGGAGCAGTTCTTC. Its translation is CSARLVAGVREQFF.

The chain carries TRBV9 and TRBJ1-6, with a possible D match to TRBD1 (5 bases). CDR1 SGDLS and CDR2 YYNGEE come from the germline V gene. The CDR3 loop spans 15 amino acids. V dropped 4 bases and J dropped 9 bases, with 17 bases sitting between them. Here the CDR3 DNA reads TGTGCCAGCAGCCCCCAAACGGGGGGGGGTTCACCCCTCCACTTT. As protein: CASSPQTGGGSPLHF.

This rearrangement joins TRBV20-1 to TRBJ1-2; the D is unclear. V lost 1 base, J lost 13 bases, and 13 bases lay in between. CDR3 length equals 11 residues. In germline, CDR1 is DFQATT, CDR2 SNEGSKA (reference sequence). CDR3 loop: CSARAHVGFTF. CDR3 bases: TGCAGTGCTAGAGCGCACGTGGGGTTCACCTTC.

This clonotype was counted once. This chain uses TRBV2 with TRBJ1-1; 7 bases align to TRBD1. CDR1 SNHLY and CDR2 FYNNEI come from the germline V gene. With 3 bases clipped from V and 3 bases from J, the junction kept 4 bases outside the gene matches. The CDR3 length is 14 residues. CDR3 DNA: TGTGCCAGCAGTGATTCGACAGGGTACACTGAAGCTTTCTTT. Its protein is CASSDSTGYTEAFF.

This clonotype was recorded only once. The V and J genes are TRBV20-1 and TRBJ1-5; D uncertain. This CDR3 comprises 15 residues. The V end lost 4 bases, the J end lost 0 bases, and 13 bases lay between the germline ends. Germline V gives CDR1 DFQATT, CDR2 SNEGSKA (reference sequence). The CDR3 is CSAISVQTSNQPQHF. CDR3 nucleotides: TGCAGTGCTATTTCGGTCCAAACTAGCAATCAGCCCCAGCATTTT.

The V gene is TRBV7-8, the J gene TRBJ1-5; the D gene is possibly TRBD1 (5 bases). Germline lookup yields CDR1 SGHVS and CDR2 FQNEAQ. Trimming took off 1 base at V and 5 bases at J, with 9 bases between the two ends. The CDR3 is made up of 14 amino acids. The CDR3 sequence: CASSLEVGDQPQHF. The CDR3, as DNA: TGTGCCAGCAGCTTAGAAGTAGGGGATCAGCCCCAGCATTTT.

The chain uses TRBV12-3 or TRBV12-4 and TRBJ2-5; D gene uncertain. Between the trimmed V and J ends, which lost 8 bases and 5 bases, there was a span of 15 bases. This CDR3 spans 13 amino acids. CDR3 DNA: TGTGCCAGCGGACCAGAGGTTGGGGAGACCCAGTACTTC. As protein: CASGPEVGETQYF.

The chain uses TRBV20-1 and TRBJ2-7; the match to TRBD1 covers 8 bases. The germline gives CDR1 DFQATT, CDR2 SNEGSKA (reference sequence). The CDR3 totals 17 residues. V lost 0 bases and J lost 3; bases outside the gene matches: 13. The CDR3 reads CSARDRGQAAGYYEQYF. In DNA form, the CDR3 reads TGCAGTGCTAGAGATCGGGGACAGGCCGCCGGTTACTACGAGCAGTACTTC.